The 10 T cell receptor beta chains below were found in one sample sequenced in a study of blood T cell repertoires in COVID-19. TCRdb's table, derived via immunoSEQ multiplex PCR, lists solely in-frame clones and lacks some. The data show 180,000 or so clones, over 80% seen once. The sequencing input was peripheral blood. The source is a woman between 40 and 50 years old with COVID-19, enrolled during active disease.

The V gene is TRBV5-1, the J gene TRBJ2-2; 8 bases fit TRBD2. The germline V gene encodes CDR1 SGHRS and CDR2 YFSETQ. CDR3 size: 15 residues. The V segment lost 4 bases and the J segment 6 bases; nucleotides outside the gene matches: 8. The CDR3, as DNA: TGCGCCAGCAGCCAAAGCGGGAGAGGCGCCGGGGAGCTGTTTTTT. Translating gives CASSQSGRGAGELFF.

The CDR3 sequence is CASSLHLAETDTQYF. The CDR3 coding sequence is TGTGCCAGCAGCTTGCATCTAGCGGAAACAGATACGCAGTATTTT. The J gene is TRBJ2-3, the V gene TRBV5-4; the match to TRBD2 covers 7 bases. Trimming took 1 base from V and 3 from J; bases not matched to a gene: 5. Looked up from germline, CDR1 is SGHNT and CDR2 is YYREEE (reference sequence). This CDR3 contains 15 residues.

This clone showed up just once. The chain couples TRBV3-1 (or the pseudogene TRBV3-2) to TRBJ2-7, with D unresolved. CDR1 and CDR2 (germline): LGHDT, YNNKEL (reference sequence). The CDR3 spans 13 residues. Trimming took off 1 base at V and 2 bases at J, with 6 bases between the two ends. The CDR3 is CASSQVPAYEQYF. CDR3 nucleotides: TGTGCCAGCAGCCAAGTTCCGGCCTACGAGCAGTACTTC.

The sample holds a few counts of this clone. This chain links TRBV4-1 with TRBJ1-5; D is unresolved. CDR1 is MGHRA, CDR2 YSYEKL, per germline. V dropped 0 bases and J dropped 5 bases, with 8 bases sitting between them. This CDR3 spans 14 amino acids. This chain's CDR3 is CASSQEEGDQPQHF. CDR3 bases: TGCGCCAGCAGCCAAGAAGAGGGCGATCAGCCCCAGCATTTT.

The chain has TRBV14 and TRBJ2-3, with 9 bases identical to TRBD1. After removal of 2 bases from V and 5 bases from J, the junction contained 5 bases not matched to a gene. CDR3 size: 15 residues. Germline loops: CDR1 SGHDN, CDR2 FVKESK. In nucleotides, the CDR3 is TGTGCCAGCAGCCAAATACAGGGGGCATTAGATACGCAGTATTTT. It encodes CASSQIQGALDTQYF. Combining the CDR3 with reference TRBV14 and TRBJ2-3 gives the whole variable domain EAGVTQFPSHSVIEKGQTVTLRCDPISGHDNLYWYRRVMGKEIKFLLHFVKESKQDESGMPNNRFLAERTGGTYSTLKVQPAELEDSGVYFCASSQIQGALDTQYFGPGTRLTVL.

Note on this clone: This sequence may be a read error, since a much larger clone differs from it by one base. J is TRBJ2-2 and V is TRBV6-1; D is undetermined. The V end lost 2 bases, the J end lost 3 bases, and 4 bases lay between the germline ends. Germline CDR1 reads MNHNS; CDR2 reads SASEGT. This CDR3 comprises 13 residues. The CDR3 DNA reads as TGTGCCAGCAGTGAACAGGACACCGGGGAGCTGTTTTTT. Translating it yields CASSEQDTGELFF.

This chain links TRBV10-2 with TRBJ1-1; 10 bases align to TRBD1. Per germline, CDR1 WSHSY and CDR2 SAAADI. V lost 4 bases to trimming and J lost 5 bases; unmatched junction nucleotides: 1. CDR3 size: 13 residues. CDR3 coding DNA: TGCGCCAGCAGTGGGACAGGGGGAACTGAAGCTTTCTTT. This encodes CASSGTGGTEAFF.

The CDR3 reads CASSLGTRLSNQPQHF. CDR3 nucleotides: TGTGCCAGCAGCTTAGGGACACGTTTGAGCAATCAGCCCCAGCATTTT. This chain joins TRBV11-2 and TRBJ1-5; D might be TRBD1 (5 bases). V lost 1 base to trimming and J lost 1 base, with 11 bases between them. CDR1 and CDR2 (germline): SGHAT, FQNNGV. The CDR3 runs to 16 residues.

In the case of this clone: A much more abundant neighbour one base away suggests this may be a read error. This CDR3 is CANSLRAGVDNNEQFF. The CDR3 DNA sequence: TGTGCCAACAGTCTGCGGGCGGGAGTTGATAACAATGAGCAGTTCTTC. The chain has TRBV27 and TRBJ2-1, with 7 bases fitting TRBD2. The CDR3 sequence is 16 residues long. Germline lookup yields CDR1 MNHEY and CDR2 SMNVEV (reference sequence).

This clone was recorded only once. The chain employs TRBV2 and TRBJ1-1, with 12 positions matching TRBD1. J lost 5 bases, V lost 6 bases, and 10 bases had no gene match. The germline V gene encodes CDR1 SNHLY and CDR2 FYNNEI. CDR3 length: 16 residues. CDR3 loop: CASRRRDRGRETEAFF. CDR3 in DNA: TGTGCCAGCAGGAGGCGGGACAGGGGGCGAGAAACTGAAGCTTTCTTT.